What follows describes a single TCR beta chain. Antigen specificity is unknown. V lost 4 bases to trimming and J lost 0 bases, with 19 bases between them. This CDR3 contains 18 residues. Germline loops: CDR1 MNHEY, CDR2 SVGEGT. The sample originates from a study of T cell repertoires in cytomegalovirus infection. The study, taken as a whole, reports: HLA-C-restricted CMV-specific TCR beta clonotypes were dominant in the ex vivo response.

TCRdb re-analysed the reads in MiXCR, keeping a single row per CDR3 protein. The data hold 900,000 to 950,000 distinct CDR3 sequences, with roughly 31% observed a single time. This chain joins TRBV6-2 or TRBV6-3 and TRBJ1-5; D gene uncertain. The TCR comes from a human donor in good health (CMV status not recorded). Some clones in this sample may be carry-over from other donors' samples. The material was cultured CD8+ T cells from PBMCs, obtained from culture after CMV antigen stimulation. The CDR3 loop is CASSSRTRIKNSNQPQHF. CDR3 DNA sequence: TGTGCCAGCAGTTCCAGGACCAGGATCAAGAATAGCAATCAGCCCCAGCATTTT.